Reported below is one T cell receptor beta chain. The data originate from a study of T-cell reconstitution after alpha-beta-depleted transplantation in children. Unique molecular identifiers were incorporated into the prepared TCRbeta library. TCRdb reanalysed the PCR reads using MiXCR and keeps one entry per CDR3 protein. The profile shows hundreds of thousands of distinct CDR3 sequences, around 17% of them singletons. The V end lost 4 bases, the J end lost 6 bases, and 15 bases lay between the germline ends. The CDR3 length is 14 residues. The J gene is TRBJ1-1, the V gene TRBV12-3 or TRBV12-4, with D tentatively TRBD1 (5 bases). The origin of this receptor is a human donor who donated a stem cell graft to a child with acute myeloid leukemia. The input for sequencing was PBMCs from the stem cell graft donor, taken from the stem cell graft. DNA for the CDR3: TGTGCCAGCAGTTCAATTGGGGGTAGCGCTGAAGCTTTCTTT. Its protein product is CASSSIGGSAEAFF.